The present entry profiles one TCR beta chain with its context. Its target is not known. The data stem from a study of cytomegalovirus exposure and HLA in healthy donors. With 60 Vbeta and 13 Jbeta primers, the PCR was carried out. Profiled with immunoSEQ multiplex PCR; TCRdb holds only in-frame clones, not every one. This sample yields roughly 120,000 clones, of which about 70% are seen a single time; 8.5% to 9.5% belongs to the top ten. The CDR3 is made up of 14 amino acids. The V and J ends lost 3 bases and 0 bases respectively, with 5 bases between them. The germline V gene has CDR1 MDHEN and CDR2 SYDVKM. Study-wide results and limits: In a later analysis, compared with equally common non-associated chains, HLA-associated beta chains were more expanded. Immune exposure information available was restricted to CMV serostatus. Previous analysis showed most TCR beta V segments were productive about 90% or about 30% of the time.

This receptor was obtained from a man aged 30 to 39 in good health and CMV-seropositive. The chain joins TRBV28 to TRBJ1-4; D unclear. The sequenced sample was PBMCs. The CDR3 nucleotides read TGTGCCAGCAGTTTGGGAGCAACTAATGAAAAACTGTTTTTT. This codes for CASSLGATNEKLFF. The full variable domain, with the rest looked up from reference TRBV28 and TRBJ1-4, is DVKVTQSSRYLVKRTGEKVFLECVQDMDHENMFWYRQDPGLGLRLIYFSYDVKMKEKGDIPEGYSVSREKKERFSLILESASTNQTSMYLCASSLGATNEKLFFGSGTQLSVL.